The 14 T cell receptor beta chains listed next were all sequenced from one sample in a study of OX40 agonist ivuxolimab in advanced cancers. Profiled with immunoSEQ multiplex PCR; TCRdb holds only in-frame clones, not every one. The repertoire includes around 110,000 clones, around 95% of them detected once, and over 0.15% sits in the top ten. The specimen comprised CD4+ or CD8+ T cells sorted from blood, sampled in a trial of the OX40 agonist ivuxolimab. The receptors originated from an adult with an advanced solid tumor such as melanoma, head and neck, liver or kidney cancer.

V usage is TRBV6-5 and J usage is TRBJ1-4, with D maybe TRBD1 (6 bases). Trimming left V 0 bases short and J 7 bases short, with 12 bases between. Germline V CDR1 and CDR2: MNHEY, SVGAGI. This CDR3 has 15 residues. CDR3 region: CASSYSSGGGEKLFF. The DNA for the CDR3 is TGTGCCAGCAGTTACTCGTCGGGGGGCGGTGAAAAACTGTTTTTT.

This chain connects TRBV27 to TRBJ2-2; D remains unclear. Germline V gene sequence: CDR1 MNHEY, CDR2 SMNVEV (reference sequence). V was clipped by 6 bases and J by 0 bases, with 8 bases between them. The CDR3 is 14 amino acids. CDR3 loop: CASSLIANTGELFF. CDR3 in DNA: TGTGCCAGCAGCCTCATAGCGAACACCGGGGAGCTGTTTTTT.

The sample holds one count of this clone. V usage is TRBV18 and J usage is TRBJ1-5, with 8 bases matching TRBD1. V lost 3 bases to trimming and J lost 6 bases; unmatched junction nucleotides: 7. Germline V lookup: CDR1 KGHSH, CDR2 LQKENI. The CDR3 consists of 15 residues. CDR3 sequence: CASSPDRVGSQPQHF. DNA of the CDR3: TGTGCCAGCTCACCGGACAGGGTTGGAAGTCAGCCCCAGCATTTT.

A single count supports this clone. The gene calls are TRBV5-1 and TRBJ2-6; possible D gene TRBD1, 6 bases. Germline V gene data show CDR1 as SGHRS and CDR2 as YFSETQ. There are 16 residues in the CDR3. Between the trimmed V and J ends, which lost 5 bases and 4 bases, there was a span of 16 bases. The CDR3 DNA reads as TGCGCCAGCAGTAACGACAGGTCCCCCGGGGCCAACGTCCTGACTTTC. It translates to CASSNDRSPGANVLTF.

The rearrangement uses TRBV5-4 and TRBJ2-7; 10 nucleotides align to TRBD2. V was clipped by 3 bases and J by 3 bases; unmatched bases: 6. The CDR3 is 15 residues long. Germline CDR1 is SGHNT and CDR2 is YYREEE (reference sequence). CDR3 sequence: CASSSQLAGFYEQYF. CDR3 nucleotides: TGTGCCAGCAGCTCGCAACTAGCGGGATTCTACGAGCAGTACTTC.

The chain carries TRBV9 and TRBJ2-4; the match to TRBD2 covers 12 bases. Germline trimming cut 3 bases from V and 8 bases from J; bases unmatched to any gene: 9. The CDR3 has 16 residues. Germline V gene lookup returns CDR1 SGDLS and CDR2 YYNGEE. CDR3 DNA: TGTGCCAGCAGCGGATCTCTAGCGGGAGGGCCGTACATTCAGTACTTC. As protein: CASSGSLAGGPYIQYF.

This chain uses TRBV19 with TRBJ1-4; no reliable D call. The germline CDR1 and CDR2 sequences are LNHDA and SQIVND (reference sequence). Trimming removed 4 bases from V and 2 bases from J, with 8 bases in between. The CDR3 consists of 14 residues. For the CDR3, the DNA is TGTGCCAGTAGTAGACGGACGACTAATGAAAAACTGTTTTTT. The encoded protein is CASSRRTTNEKLFF.

This clone is a singleton in its sample. The chain employs TRBV27 and TRBJ2-3; D uncertain. The length of the CDR3 is 15 residues. V lost 7 bases, J lost 0 bases, and 14 bases lay in between. Per germline, CDR1 MNHEY and CDR2 SMNVEV (reference sequence). CDR3 nucleotide sequence: TGTGCCAGCACCCATACATACACTAGCACAGATACGCAGTATTTT. Protein: CASTHTYTSTDTQYF.

This rearrangement joins TRBV19 to TRBJ2-2; 9 bases line up with TRBD2. V was clipped by 7 bases and J by 5 bases; unmatched bases: 8. The germline V gene encodes CDR1 LNHDA and CDR2 SQIVND (reference sequence). The CDR3 has 15 residues. The CDR3 region has the DNA TGTGCCAGTACCTTTAGCGGGAGTTATACCGGGGAGCTGTTTTTT. Protein sequence: CASTFSGSYTGELFF.

The CDR3 loop is CASSVETSSYNEQFF. The CDR3 DNA is TGTGCCAGCAGCGTAGAAACCAGCTCCTACAATGAGCAGTTCTTC. The V call is TRBV9, the J call TRBJ2-1; D remains ambiguous. From germline, CDR1 is SGDLS and CDR2 YYNGEE. The V end lost 0 bases, the J end lost 0 bases, and 7 bases lay between the germline ends. The CDR3 covers 15 residues. The full variable domain, rest sourced from reference TRBV9 and TRBJ2-1, is DSGVTQTPKHLITATGQRVTLRCSPRSGDLSVYWYQQSLDQGLQFLIQYYNGEERAKGNILERFSAQQFPDLHSELNLSSLELGDSALYFCASSVETSSYNEQFFGPGTRLTVL.

Regarding this clone: Sequence at one end of the junction differs from germline and may be a read error. This sample includes further DNA sequences coding for the same CDR3. The chain couples TRBV19 to TRBJ1-1; perhaps TRBD1 as D (6 bases). This CDR3 region has 14 residues. Germline V gene data show CDR1 as LNHDA and CDR2 as SQIVND (reference sequence). The CDR3 DNA follows: TGCGCCAGTAAAGGAGACAGGAACACTGCGGAAGCTTTCTTT. Amino acids: CASKGDRNTAEAFF.

The V and J genes are TRBV28 and TRBJ2-1; TRBD1 is a possible D gene (5 bases). The CDR3 consists of 14 residues. The germline V and J ends were trimmed by 5 bases and 6 bases, with 14 bases remaining between them. CDR1 MDHEN and CDR2 SYDVKM come from the germline V gene. The DNA of the CDR3 is TGTGCCAGCAGTCAGGGCCTCTTCCTCAATGAGCAGTTCTTC. Translation: CASSQGLFLNEQFF.

V gene TRBV6-5 combines with J gene TRBJ1-3; 8 nucleotides line up with TRBD1. From germline, CDR1 is MNHEY and CDR2 SVGAGI. V was clipped by 0 bases and J by 2 bases; unmatched bases: 0. This CDR3 region has 15 residues. The CDR3 sequence is CASSYSTGAGNTIYF. The DNA of the CDR3 is TGTGCCAGCAGTTACTCGACAGGGGCTGGAAACACCATATATTTT.

The chain recombines TRBV5-6 with TRBJ2-3; D is perhaps TRBD2 (5 bases). This CDR3 is 15 amino acids long. The V gene's germline CDR1 is SGHDT and CDR2 YYEEEE. The germline V and J ends were trimmed by 6 bases and 2 bases, with 16 bases remaining between them. The CDR3: CASKLGGGPTDTQYF. DNA of the CDR3: TGTGCCAGCAAGCTTGGAGGCGGCCCCACAGATACGCAGTATTTT.